Below, 21 T cell receptor beta chains from the same sample are listed, as sequenced in a study of CD8 T cells in ankylosing spondylitis. These receptors are not linked to any known antigen. MiXCR, run by TCRdb on the 5' RACE reads, gives a single entry per CDR3 protein. The sample lists 500,000 to 550,000 distinct CDR3 sequences, 9.5% to 15% occurring once. Study-wide results and caveats: Within ankylosing spondylitis blood, a TCR beta motif made up of eight or nine highly homologous variants appeared to be characteristic.

The sample consisted of blood, either unsorted or a sorted T cell fraction (not recorded which). These receptors were collected from a male donor with ankylosing spondylitis.

The chain is built from TRBV6-4 and TRBJ2-3, with 7 bases identical to TRBD2. Germline-derived CDR1 and CDR2 are MRHNA and SNTAGT. Germline trimming cut 6 bases from V and 2 bases from J; bases unmatched to any gene: 8. This CDR3 region has 15 residues. In nucleotides, the CDR3 is TGTGCCAGCAGAGCGGGACTCACCTCCACAGATACGCAGTATTTT. Translated, it gives CASRAGLTSTDTQYF.

This clonotype was seen only a few times. The V call is TRBV3-1, the J call TRBJ1-1; 7 bases align to TRBD1. CDR3 length equals 15 residues. V was pared by 4 bases and J by 1 base, with 6 bases of the junction left unmatched. Germline CDR1 and CDR2: LGHDT and YNNKEL (reference sequence). In nucleotides, the CDR3 is TGTGCCAGCAGCCTCTACTGGACAGGGAACACTGAAGCTTTCTTT. Translated, it gives CASSLYWTGNTEAFF.

This clonotype was detected only a few times. The chain joins TRBV20-1 to TRBJ2-1; D gene uncertain. The CDR3 contains 13 residues. Trimming took 3 bases from V and 9 from J, leaving 15 bases between them. Germline V gives CDR1 DFQATT, CDR2 SNEGSKA (reference sequence). DNA for the CDR3: TGCAGTGCTAGTAGCAGCCGCGTCGGTGAGCAGTTCTTC. This encodes CSASSSRVGEQFF.

This clonotype was seen only a few times. The rearrangement uses TRBV5-1 and TRBJ1-1; unclear D gene. Trimming pared 0 bases from V and 5 bases from J, leaving 5 bases between. The CDR3 is made up of 12 amino acids. Germline V CDR1 and CDR2: SGHRS, YFSETQ. This CDR3 reads CASSLDKTEAFF. The CDR3 DNA sequence: TGCGCCAGCAGCTTGGATAAGACTGAAGCTTTCTTT. The full variable domain, completed using reference TRBV5-1 and TRBJ1-1, is KAGVTQTPRYLIKTRGQQVTLSCSPISGHRSVSWYQQTPGQGLQFLFEYFSETQRNKGNFPGRFSGRQFSNSRSEMNVSTLELGDSALYLCASSLDKTEAFFGQGTRLTVV.

With regard to this clonotype: The junction does not match germline at one end; this may be a read error. J is TRBJ2-1 and V is TRBV20-1, with TRBD2 matching over 15 bases. This CDR3 has 18 amino acids. In germline, CDR1 is DFQATT, CDR2 SNEGSKA (reference sequence). Here the CDR3 reads CSARSGTSGRSSHNEQFF. The DNA of the CDR3 is TGCAGTGCTAGGTCGGGGACTAGCGGGAGGAGCTCCCACAATGAGCAGTTCTTC.

This clonotype came up many times. The chain carries TRBV29-1 and TRBJ1-4; perhaps TRBD1 as D (6 bases). The ends were cut back, 3 bases at V and 4 bases at J, with 12 bases in the middle. The CDR3 length is 14 residues. CDR1 and CDR2 from the germline V gene are SQVTM and ANQGSEA. The CDR3 is CSVEGTGYNEKLFF. CDR3 in DNA: TGCAGCGTTGAGGGAACAGGGTATAATGAAAAACTGTTTTTT.

V and J are TRBV3-1 and TRBJ2-5; possibly TRBD1 or TRBD2 for D (5 bases each). V lost 4 bases and J lost 4, with 19 bases in between. This CDR3 has 16 residues. The germline gives CDR1 LGHDT, CDR2 YNNKEL (reference sequence). CDR3 sequence: CASSPLGSTGGETQYF. In DNA, the CDR3 is TGTGCCAGCAGCCCGCTAGGGAGCACAGGAGGAGAGACCCAGTACTTC.

This clonotype was found a few times. The chain is built from TRBV27 and TRBJ2-1, with TRBD1 matching over 12 bases. The CDR3 extends over 13 amino acids. With 9 bases clipped from V and 10 bases from J, the junction kept 7 bases outside the gene matches. Per the germline V gene, CDR1 is MNHEY and CDR2 is SMNVEV (reference sequence). The CDR3 region is CASSGTGGEEQFF. CDR3 nucleotide sequence: TGTGCCAGTTCCGGGACAGGGGGCGAGGAGCAGTTCTTC.

This clonotype was found many times. The chain links TRBV5-5 to TRBJ2-1; D perhaps matches TRBD1 (5 bases). The germline V gene has CDR1 SGHKS and CDR2 YYEKEE (reference sequence). Trimming shortened V by 4 bases and J by 9 bases, and 11 bases separated the two germline ends. This CDR3 contains 12 residues. The CDR3 region has the DNA TGTGCCAGCAGCCGAACAAGGGGTGAGCAGTTCTTC. Amino acids: CASSRTRGEQFF.

This rearrangement joins TRBV29-1 to TRBJ2-5; TRBD1 is a possible D gene (6 bases). The CDR3 spans 16 residues. Trimming removed 7 bases from V and 0 bases from J, with 21 bases in between. Germline-derived CDR1 and CDR2 are SQVTM and ANQGSEA. The CDR3 protein is CSARGSNRAYQETQYF. Here the CDR3 DNA reads TGCAGCGCGAGAGGCTCCAACAGGGCGTACCAAGAGACCCAGTACTTC.

This clonotype was observed a few times. V is TRBV20-1 and J is TRBJ2-5, with a tentative D call TRBD2 (5 bases). The CDR3 has 13 residues. The ends were cut back, 7 bases at V and 4 bases at J, with 16 bases in the middle. Germline V lookup: CDR1 DFQATT, CDR2 SNEGSKA (reference sequence). CDR3 region: CSGRSNWVETQYF. CDR3 sequence (DNA): TGCAGTGGGAGGTCTAACTGGGTAGAGACCCAGTACTTC.

Concerning this clonotype itself: The conserved closing phenylalanine or tryptophan is absent in this CDR3, likely reflecting a read error. The CDR3: CASSLAVGRHQPQHS. The CDR3 DNA follows: TGTGCCAGCAGCTTGGCCGTGGGGCGGCATCAGCCCCAGCATTCT. V usage is TRBV5-5 and J usage is TRBJ1-5; weak D call: TRBD1 (5 bases). Germline V gives CDR1 SGHKS, CDR2 YYEKEE (reference sequence). CDR3 length: 15 residues. With 0 bases removed from V and 5 bases from J, the gap between germline ends came to 12 bases.

In DNA form, the CDR3 reads TGTGCCAGCCCGACTAGCGGGAGGTCCTGGGATACGCAGTATTTT. Protein: CASPTSGRSWDTQYF. This rearrangement joins TRBV6-4 to TRBJ2-3, with TRBD2 identical over 13 bases. CDR3 length: 15 amino acids. Germline CDR1 and CDR2: MRHNA and SNTAGT. Trimming at V came to 8 bases and at J to 6 bases, leaving 8 bases not matched to a gene.

The chain employs TRBV5-5 and TRBJ2-7; no reliable D call. The CDR3 length is 14 residues. Looked up from germline, CDR1 is SGHKS and CDR2 is YYEKEE (reference sequence). V lost 3 bases, J lost 5 bases, and 15 bases lay in between. CDR3 residues: CASSSVPPLDEQYF. DNA for the CDR3: TGTGCCAGCAGCTCGGTACCTCCCTTGGACGAGCAGTACTTC.

The chain is built from TRBV18 and TRBJ2-6, with D possibly matching TRBD1 (5 bases). The germline V gene encodes CDR1 KGHSH and CDR2 LQKENI. V lost 3 bases, J lost 2 bases, and 11 bases lay in between. CDR3 length equals 16 residues. CDR3 nucleotide sequence: TGTGCCAGCTCACCTGGGGCCTGGGCTGGGGCCAACGTCCTGACTTTC. Protein: CASSPGAWAGANVLTF.

The genes are TRBV12-3 or TRBV12-4 and TRBJ1-2, with TRBD1 as a possible D gene (5 bases). The CDR3 consists of 12 residues. Trimming cost V 5 bases and J 8 bases, with 12 bases left between them. In DNA, the CDR3 is TGTGCCAGCAGTGCCCAGGGTTGGGGCTACACCTTC. Its protein product is CASSAQGWGYTF.

The CDR3 nucleotides are TGTGCCAGCACCCGGTGGGTTAGCTCCTACAATGAGCAGTTCTTC. Translation: CASTRWVSSYNEQFF. The V gene is TRBV14, the J gene TRBJ2-1; D gene ambiguous. The germline CDR1 and CDR2 sequences are SGHDN and FVKESK. V was cut by 7 bases and J by 0 bases, with 13 bases left in between. The CDR3 is 15 amino acids.

The genes are TRBV4-1 and TRBJ1-2; D might be TRBD1 (5 bases). The CDR3 runs 15 residues. The V gene's germline CDR1 is MGHRA and CDR2 YSYEKL. V dropped 1 base and J dropped 7 bases, with 16 bases sitting between them. CDR3 bases: TGCGCCAGCAGCCAAGTGGAACAGGCGCTTGGTGGCTACACCTTC. Encoded protein: CASSQVEQALGGYTF.

This clonotype occurred many times. The chain has TRBV24-1 and TRBJ2-2; the D gene is possibly TRBD1 (6 bases). V lost 5 bases, J lost 4 bases, and 10 bases lay in between. In germline, CDR1 is KGHDR, CDR2 SFDVKD. The CDR3 has 14 residues. The CDR3 protein is CATSAQGTTGELFF. The CDR3 DNA reads TGTGCCACCAGTGCCCAGGGGACCACCGGGGAGCTGTTTTTT.

The genes are TRBV12-5 and TRBJ1-1; 11 bases agree with TRBD1. The CDR3 is 14 amino acids. From germline, CDR1 is LGHNT and CDR2 FRNRAP. V shed 6 bases and J 6 bases; nucleotides not matched to a gene: 6. CDR3 in amino acids: CASGQGQGASEAFF. As DNA, the CDR3 is TGTGCTAGTGGACAAGGACAGGGGGCCTCTGAAGCTTTCTTT.

This clonotype was counted between two and nine times. The chain combines TRBV18 with TRBJ2-3; 10 bases fit TRBD2. Germline loops: CDR1 KGHSH, CDR2 LQKENI. After removal of 8 bases from V and 2 bases from J, the junction contained 4 bases not matched to a gene. The CDR3 has 14 amino acids. CDR3 residues: CASQGLANTDTQYF. The CDR3 coding sequence is TGTGCCAGCCAGGGACTAGCGAACACAGATACGCAGTATTTT. Filled out from reference TRBV18 and TRBJ2-3, the complete variable domain reads NAGVMQNPRHLVRRRGQEARLRCSPMKGHSHVYWYRQLPEEGLKFMVYLQKENIIDESGMPKERFSAEFPKEGPSILRIQQVVRGDSAAYFCASQGLANTDTQYFGPGTRLTVL.